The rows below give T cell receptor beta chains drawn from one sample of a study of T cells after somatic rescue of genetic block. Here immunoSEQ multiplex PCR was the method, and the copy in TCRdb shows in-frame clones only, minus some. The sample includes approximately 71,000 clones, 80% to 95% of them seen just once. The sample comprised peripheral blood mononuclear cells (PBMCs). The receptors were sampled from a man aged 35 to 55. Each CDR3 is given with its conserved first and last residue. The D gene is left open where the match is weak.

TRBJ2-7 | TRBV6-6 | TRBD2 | CASSYGLAGIYEQYF | TGTGCCAGCAGTTACGGTCTAGCGGGAATCTACGAGCAGTACTTC
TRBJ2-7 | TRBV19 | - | CASSIRGGEQYF | TGTGCCAGTAGTATAAGGGGAGGCGAGCAGTACTTC
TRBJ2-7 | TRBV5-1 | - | CASSSGAGSFYEQYF | TGCGCCAGCAGCTCTGGGGCAGGGAGTTTCTACGAGCAGTACTTC
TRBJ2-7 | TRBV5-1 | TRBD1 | CASSADRVGYEQYF | TGCGCCAGCAGTGCTGACAGGGTGGGCTACGAGCAGTACTTC
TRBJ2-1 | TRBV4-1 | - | CASSQRDNSYNEQFF | TGCGCCAGCAGCCAAAGGGACAACTCCTACAATGAGCAGTTCTTC
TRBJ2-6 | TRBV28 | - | CASSLGENSGANVLTF | TGTGCCAGCAGTTTGGGCGAAAACTCTGGGGCCAACGTCCTGACTTTC
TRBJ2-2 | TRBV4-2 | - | CASSQRRNTGELFF | TGTGCCAGCAGCCAGAGACGGAACACCGGGGAGCTGTTTTTT
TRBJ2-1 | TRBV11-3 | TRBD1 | CASSRRGTGGNEQFF | TGTGCCAGCAGCCGCCGGGGGACAGGGGGCAATGAGCAGTTCTTC
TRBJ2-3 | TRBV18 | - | CASSPYGQSTDTQYF | TGTGCCAGCTCACCTTACGGGCAGAGCACAGATACGCAGTATTTT
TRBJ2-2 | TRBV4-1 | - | CASSQGRLTLNTGELFF | TGCGCCAGCAGCCAGGGGCGACTAACCCTGAACACCGGGGAGCTGTTTTTT
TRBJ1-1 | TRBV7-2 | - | CASSLWVIGTEAFF | TGTGCCAGCAGCTTATGGGTAATCGGCACTGAAGCTTTCTTT